These T cell receptor beta chains were read from a single sample in a study of shared clonotypes between healthy human individuals. Using immunoSEQ multiplex PCR, the repertoire was profiled, and TCRdb retains in-frame clones only, with some absent. The repertoire holds approximately 2.5 million clones, with approximately 94% as singletons. The sequencing input was naive CD4+ T cells from PBMCs. These receptors were taken from a man aged 18 to 30 in good health. Some clones in this sample may be carry-over from other donors' samples. CDR3s include the opening cysteine and the closing phenylalanine or tryptophan. Each record gives: V gene, D gene, clone size, J gene, CDR3 protein, CDR3 DNA. A D gene is named only where the DNA matches it firmly. A row's size may be missing; if present it is once, few, many or a size class.

>TRBV28|-|-|TRBJ2-3
CASSLWSGATTDTQYF
TGTGCCAGCAGTTTATGGAGCGGAGCAACCACAGATACGCAGTATTTT
>TRBV7-9|-|-|TRBJ2-1
CASSLHRELSAYNEQFF
TGTGCCAGCAGCCTCCACAGGGAACTTAGCGCCTACAATGAGCAGTTCTTC
>TRBV20-1|-|-|TRBJ1-4
CSARVNAKLFF
TGCAGTGCTAGAGTTAATGCAAAACTGTTTTTT
>TRBV4-1|-|-|TRBJ1-5
CASSQEMLFGNQPQHF
TGCGCCAGCAGCCAAGAAATGTTATTCGGCAATCAGCCCCAGCATTTT
>TRBV7-3|-|-|TRBJ2-2
CASSFYADTGELFF
TGTGCCAGCAGCTTTTATGCGGACACCGGGGAGCTGTTTTTT
>TRBV10-3|-|once|TRBJ1-1
CAISELGGTEAFF
TGTGCCATCAGTGAGCTCGGGGGCACTGAAGCTTTCTTT
>TRBV11-2|-|-|TRBJ2-3
CASSLVGGGGFGTQYF
TGTGCCAGCAGCTTAGTAGGGGGCGGGGGTTTTGGTACGCAGTATTTT
>TRBV6-6|-|-|TRBJ1-5
CASRMQEVGNQPQHF
TGTGCCAGCAGGATGCAGGAGGTGGGCAATCAGCCCCAGCATTTT
>TRBV10-3|-|-|TRBJ1-5
CAISDLGGSNQPQHF
TGTGCCATCAGTGATTTAGGGGGAAGCAATCAGCCCCAGCATTTT
>TRBV4-1|TRBD1|-|TRBJ2-7
CASSQAGQVVIHEQYF
TGCGCCAGCAGCCAAGCCGGACAGGTGGTTATACACGAGCAGTACTTC
>TRBV30|-|-|TRBJ2-2
CAWRQLVSDGELFF
TGTGCCTGGAGGCAACTAGTATCGGACGGGGAGCTGTTTTTT
>TRBV6-5|-|-|TRBJ2-3
CASSYRQSTDTQYF
TGTGCCAGCAGTTATCGACAGAGCACAGATACGCAGTATTTT
>TRBV5-1|-|-|TRBJ1-3
CASSLDQLGGNTIYF
TGCGCCAGCAGCTTGGACCAACTTGGGGGAAACACCATATATTTT
>TRBV18|-|-|TRBJ1-1
CASSPVQHTEAFF
TGTGCCAGCTCACCCGTGCAGCACACTGAAGCTTTCTTT
>TRBV4-3|TRBD2|-|TRBJ2-7
CASSQVVAGYYEQYF
TGCGCCAGCAGCCAAGTGGTAGCGGGTTACTACGAGCAGTACTTC
>TRBV27|TRBD2|-|TRBJ2-1
CASSGGRSYNEQFF
TGTGCCAGCAGTGGCGGGAGGTCCTACAATGAGCAGTTCTTC
>TRBV11-3|-|-|TRBJ1-1
CASSYNSDVEAFF
TGTGCCAGCAGCTATAACAGTGATGTTGAAGCTTTCTTT
>TRBV4-3|-|once|TRBJ2-7
CASSQVWGRAYEQYF
TGCGCCAGCAGCCAAGTCTGGGGCAGGGCCTACGAGCAGTACTTC
>TRBV7-2|TRBD1|-|TRBJ1-1
CASSPRTGAGGTEAFF
TGTGCCAGCAGCCCCAGGACAGGGGCCGGTGGCACTGAAGCTTTCTTT
>TRBV5-1|-|-|TRBJ1-1
CASSLANAGTEAFF
TGCGCCAGCAGCTTGGCCAACGCAGGCACTGAAGCTTTCTTT
>TRBV5-1|-|-|TRBJ2-3
CASSLEGYTDTQYF
TGCGCCAGCAGCTTGGAGGGATACACAGATACGCAGTATTTT
>TRBV5-1|-|-|TRBJ2-6
CASSSGGAGANVLTF
TGCGCCAGCAGCTCTGGGGGGGCCGGGGCCAACGTCCTGACTTTC
>TRBV6-1|-|-|TRBJ2-1
CASSGWQVVNEQFF
TGTGCCAGCAGTGGGTGGCAGGTAGTTAATGAGCAGTTCTTC
>TRBV28|-|-|TRBJ2-4
CASSPGIRGGDQYF
TGTGCCAGCAGTCCGGGGATCCGAGGGGGAGATCAGTACTTC
>TRBV5-4|TRBD2|-|TRBJ2-5
CASSLSGTEETQYF
TGTGCCAGCAGCTTGAGCGGGACGGAAGAGACCCAGTACTTC
>TRBV6-1|-|once|TRBJ2-3
CASSEPGGRSTDTQYF
TGTGCCAGCAGTGAACCAGGGGGGAGGAGCACAGATACGCAGTATTTT
>TRBV6-1|-|-|TRBJ2-3
CATLIRPDTQYF
TGTGCCACCCTGATAAGACCAGATACGCAGTATTTT
>TRBV4-1|TRBD2|-|TRBJ2-7
CASSQDYFGTSGILGEQYF
TGCGCCAGCAGCCAAGATTATTTTGGGACTAGCGGGATCTTGGGCGAGCAGTACTTC
>TRBV7-3|-|-|TRBJ1-2
CASSLDSFNGYTF
TGTGCCAGCAGTCTAGACTCTTTCAATGGCTACACCTTC
>TRBV30|-|once|TRBJ1-2
CAWSVRTGDYGYTF
TGTGCCTGGAGTGTACGGACTGGGGACTATGGCTACACCTTC
>TRBV27|TRBD1|-|TRBJ1-2
CASSYTGGGSYGYTF
TGTGCCAGCAGTTATACAGGGGGGGGGAGCTATGGCTACACCTTC
>TRBV27|TRBD1|-|TRBJ2-3
CASSLDRGLSGSSTDTQYF
TGTGCCAGCAGCCTGGACAGGGGATTAAGCGGGTCGAGCACAGATACGCAGTATTTT
>TRBV5-1|TRBD1|-|TRBJ1-1
CASSFSPGQGFSEAFF
TGCGCCAGCAGCTTCTCTCCGGGACAGGGTTTTTCTGAAGCTTTCTTT
>TRBV10-3|-|-|TRBJ1-1
CAISEGPGGHTEAFF
TGTGCCATCAGTGAGGGCCCCGGGGGCCACACTGAAGCTTTCTTT
>TRBV30|-|-|TRBJ1-5
CAWSVRGGTMSNQPQHF
TGTGCCTGGAGTGTAAGAGGTGGGACAATGAGCAATCAGCCCCAGCATTTT
>TRBV28|-|-|TRBJ2-3
CASSLWSGGENTDTQYF
TGTGCCAGCAGTTTATGGTCCGGCGGAGAAAACACAGATACGCAGTATTTT
>TRBV28|TRBD1|-|TRBJ1-5
CASSRGTGMRGNQPQHF
TGTGCCAGCAGCCGAGGGACAGGGATGCGCGGCAATCAGCCCCAGCATTTT
>TRBV29-1|-|-|TRBJ1-2
CSATLNRNYGYTF
TGCAGCGCTACTTTAAACCGTAACTATGGCTACACCTTC
>TRBV5-5|TRBD2|once|TRBJ2-1
CASSPTSGGYNEQFF
TGTGCCAGCAGCCCGACTAGCGGAGGCTACAATGAGCAGTTCTTC
>TRBV19|-|-|TRBJ1-1
CASSIDPAQGAFF
TGTGCCAGTAGTATAGATCCTGCCCAGGGTGCTTTCTTT
>TRBV6-1|-|-|TRBJ1-1
CASRNLNTEAFF
TGTGCCAGCAGGAACCTGAACACTGAAGCTTTCTTT
>TRBV7-2|TRBD2|-|TRBJ2-7
CASSPRTSGRAGEQYF
TGTGCCAGCAGCCCTAGGACTAGCGGGAGGGCCGGGGAGCAGTACTTC
>TRBV4-1|-|once|TRBJ1-5
CASSLRTEINQPQHF
TGCGCCAGCAGCCTAAGGACGGAGATTAATCAGCCCCAGCATTTT
>TRBV11-1|-|-|TRBJ2-7
CASSAEYEQYF
TGTGCCAGCAGCGCCGAGTACGAGCAGTACTTC
>TRBV7-3|TRBD2|-|TRBJ2-5
CASSLAGALQETQYF
TGTGCCAGCAGCCTAGCGGGAGCACTCCAAGAGACCCAGTACTTC
>TRBV4-1|TRBD1|-|TRBJ1-5
CASSHLGQGSNQPQHF
TGCGCCAGCAGCCATTTGGGACAGGGTAGCAATCAGCCCCAGCATTTT
>TRBV7-8|TRBD2|-|TRBJ2-1
CASSYLSSGNEQFF
TGTGCCAGCAGTTATCTCTCTAGCGGGAATGAGCAGTTCTTC
>TRBV20-1|-|few|TRBJ1-2
CSAGGNYGYTF
TGCAGTGCTGGGGGTAACTATGGCTACACCTTC
>TRBV28|-|-|TRBJ2-2
CASKGGTINTGELFF
TGTGCCAGCAAGGGCGGGACAATCAACACCGGGGAGCTGTTTTTT
>TRBV28|-|-|TRBJ1-4
CASSSTVNLNEKLFF
TGTGCCAGCAGTAGTACAGTAAACCTCAATGAAAAACTGTTTTTT
>TRBV19|-|-|TRBJ2-7
CASSIQPGRYEQYF
TGTGCCAGTAGTATACAGCCGGGGCGCTACGAGCAGTACTTC
>TRBV29-1|TRBD2|-|TRBJ2-7
CSVEKAGRSYEQYF
TGCAGCGTTGAAAAAGCGGGACGCTCCTACGAGCAGTACTTC
>TRBV19|-|-|TRBJ2-3
CASSDWGTDTQYF
TGTGCCAGTAGTGACTGGGGCACAGATACGCAGTATTTT
>TRBV29-1|-|few|TRBJ1-2
CSVEDPKVGGYTF
TGCAGCGTTGAAGATCCGAAAGTCGGCGGCTACACCTTC
>TRBV6-1|TRBD1|-|TRBJ2-7
CASKGTGGVRYEQYF
TGTGCCAGCAAGGGGACAGGGGGCGTGAGATACGAGCAGTACTTC
>TRBV2|-|-|TRBJ1-1
CASSEGGGTEAFF
TGTGCCAGCAGTGAAGGGGGGGGGACTGAAGCTTTCTTT
>TRBV29-1|-|-|TRBJ1-1
CSVEWGGNTEAFF
TGCAGCGTTGAATGGGGGGGGAACACTGAAGCTTTCTTT
>TRBV6-6|TRBD1|few|TRBJ2-7
CASSSGTVPYEQYF
TGTGCCAGCAGTTCCGGGACAGTCCCCTACGAGCAGTACTTC
>TRBV7-9|TRBD2|-|TRBJ2-7
CASSRGLADTYEQYF
TGTGCCAGCAGCCGAGGACTAGCGGATACCTACGAGCAGTACTTC